Below are 3 T cell receptor beta chains sequenced from a single sample in a study of blood T cell repertoires in COVID-19. Sequenced by immunoSEQ multiplex PCR; TCRdb stores in-frame clones only, minus some. The table records 250,000 to 350,000 clones, approximately 90% of them present only once. Sequenced input: peripheral blood. The receptors come from a man aged 25-40 years with acute or convalescent COVID-19.

This chain joins TRBV19 and TRBJ1-1; 8 bases are shared with TRBD1. Germline CDR1 is LNHDA and CDR2 is SQIVND (reference sequence). The CDR3 is 15 amino acids. The V gene end was trimmed by 5 bases and the J gene end by 6 bases; junction bases not matched to a gene: 11. The CDR3 loop reads CASSARGQGLSEAFF. The CDR3 nucleotides read TGTGCCAGTAGTGCCCGCGGACAGGGTCTCTCTGAAGCTTTCTTT. The variable domain in full, completed from reference TRBV19 and TRBJ1-1, reads DGGITQSPKYLFRKEGQNVTLSCEQNLNHDAMYWYRQDPGQGLRLIYYSQIVNDFQKGDIAEGYSVSREKKESFPLTVTSAQKNPTAFYLCASSARGQGLSEAFFGQGTRLTVV.

The chain employs TRBV27 and TRBJ2-1, with D perhaps TRBD2 (5 bases). Germline-derived CDR1 and CDR2 are MNHEY and SMNVEV (reference sequence). The CDR3 covers 15 residues. V was pared by 6 bases and J by 1 base, with 13 bases between. The CDR3 sequence is CASRLGIESYNEQFF. CDR3 coding DNA: TGTGCCAGCAGACTAGGGATTGAGTCCTACAATGAGCAGTTCTTC.

About this clone: One junction end disagrees with the germline gene, perhaps due to a read error. The CDR3 nucleotides are TGCGCCAGCAGCTTGGCCACGGGAATGAAAACTGAAGCTTTCTTT. It yields the protein CASSLATGMKTEAFF. The V and J genes are TRBV5-1 and TRBJ1-1; D call uncertain. The CDR3 runs to 15 residues. Germline CDR1 reads SGHRS; CDR2 reads YFSETQ.